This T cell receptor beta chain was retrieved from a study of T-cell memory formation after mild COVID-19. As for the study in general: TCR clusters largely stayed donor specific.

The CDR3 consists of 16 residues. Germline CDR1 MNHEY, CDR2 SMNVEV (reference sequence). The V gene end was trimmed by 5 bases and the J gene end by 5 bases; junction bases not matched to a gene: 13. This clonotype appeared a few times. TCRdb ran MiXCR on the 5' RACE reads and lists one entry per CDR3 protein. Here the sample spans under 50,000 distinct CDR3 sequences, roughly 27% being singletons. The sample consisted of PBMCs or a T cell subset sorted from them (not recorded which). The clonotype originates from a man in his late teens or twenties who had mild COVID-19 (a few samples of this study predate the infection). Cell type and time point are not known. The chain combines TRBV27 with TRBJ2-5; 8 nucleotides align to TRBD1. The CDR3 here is CASSRASRGRVETQYF. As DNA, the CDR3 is TGTGCCAGCAGTCGCGCAAGCAGGGGGCGAGTGGAGACCCAGTACTTC.